The clone carrying this T cell receptor beta chain was found a few times. Its antigen is still unknown. CDR1 and CDR2 from the germline V gene are MNHEY and SVGAGI. V trimming: 5 bases; J trimming: 2 bases; junction bases outside the gene matches: 5. The CDR3 consists of 15 residues. TCRdb independently ran MiXCR on the reads; one entry per CDR3 protein. Of about 890,000 distinct CDR3 sequences listed, roughly 30% are singletons. This record belongs to a study of T cell repertoires in cytomegalovirus infection. Looking at the study overall: Epitope selection comprised recently identified HLA-C-restricted CMV epitopes and well-studied HLA-B-restricted CMV epitopes. Signatures in public TCR beta sequences pointed to both CMV infection and matching HLA type.

Study-wide results and limits: Summed public TCR beta family frequency identified CMV carriers bearing the relevant HLA. Ex vivo responses were dominated by HLA-C-restricted CMV-specific TCR beta clonotypes.

This chain uses TRBV6-5 with TRBJ2-1; TRBD2 matches 8 bases. Material: cultured CD8+ T cells from PBMCs, obtained from culture after CMV antigen stimulation. This clonotype originated in a human donor in good health (CMV status not recorded). Some clones in this sample may be carry-over from other donors' samples. CDR3: CASSNIGGAYNEQFF. The CDR3 DNA reads TGTGCCAGCAGTAACATCGGGGGGGCCTACAATGAGCAGTTCTTC.